This T cell receptor (beta chain) was identified in a study of T cells after yellow fever vaccination. Study details: SMART-Seq v4 Ultra Low Input prepared libraries from low-cell fractions.

Making TCR cDNA involved 5'RACE template switching, which added UMIs and a universal primer site. TCRdb reprocessed the 5' RACE reads with MiXCR, giving one entry per CDR3 protein. The repertoire holds about 120,000 distinct CDR3 sequences, with about 7.8% as singletons. This clonotype was observed at least ten times. Its antigen is not identified. Findings of the study overall: Though weaker, the secondary response peaked faster, on day 5 versus 15. Any FACS-sorted repertoire could hold abundant clonotypes that contaminate it from the bulk population.

V was shortened by 5 bases and J by 2 bases, with 12 bases between the two germline ends. The CDR3 runs to 15 residues. Germline V lookup: CDR1 SEHNR, CDR2 FQNEAQ (reference sequence). This specimen was CD4+ T cells sorted from PBMCs, taken roughly seven weeks after the first yellow fever vaccination. The V gene is TRBV7-9, the J gene TRBJ2-2; D not certain. The receptor's source is a man younger than 35 who received the YFV17D yellow fever vaccine. The CDR3 region has the DNA TGTGCCAGCAGCAAGTTAGGATCAAACACCGGGGAGCTGTTTTTT. As protein: CASSKLGSNTGELFF.